This entry lists 22 T cell receptor beta chains sequenced from one sample in a study of T-cell reconstitution after alpha-beta-depleted transplantation in children. The TCRbeta library incorporated unique molecular identifiers. TCRdb passed the PCR reads through MiXCR, listing each CDR3 protein once. The sample shows 200,000 to 300,000 distinct CDR3 sequences, about 11% of them seen only once. The sequenced sample was PBMCs from the stem cell graft donor, obtained from the stem cell graft. The receptor source for this set is a human donor who donated a stem cell graft to a child with acute lymphoblastic leukemia.

This clonotype has a count of ten or more. This chain connects TRBV11-2 to TRBJ2-7, with 11 nucleotides matching TRBD1. V shed 5 bases and J 6 bases; nucleotides not matched to a gene: 3. Germline V CDR1 and CDR2: SGHAT, FQNNGV. This CDR3 has 13 amino acids. CDR3 in DNA: TGTGCCAGCAGCGCGGACAGGGGGCTCGAGCAGTACTTC. It specifies CASSADRGLEQYF.

This clonotype was seen a few times. V and J are TRBV12-3 or TRBV12-4 and TRBJ1-3; the D gene is possibly TRBD1 (5 bases). The CDR3 is 14 amino acids. V lost 5 bases to trimming and J lost 0 bases, with 8 bases between them. The CDR3 region has the DNA TGTGCCAGCAGTGTAGGGGTCTCTGGAAACACCATATATTTT. The encoded protein is CASSVGVSGNTIYF.

At least ten counts were recorded for this clonotype. This chain uses TRBV3-1 with TRBJ1-6, with no clear D. V was pared by 3 bases and J by 7 bases, with 7 bases between. CDR1 and CDR2 from the germline V gene are LGHDT and YNNKEL (reference sequence). The CDR3 length is 13 residues. The CDR3 spells CASSHGENSPLHF. The DNA of the CDR3 is TGTGCCAGCAGCCATGGGGAGAATTCACCCCTCCACTTT.

CDR3 coding DNA: TGCAGTGCCCAGGGACAGGGATCCTACAATGAGCAGTTCTTC. This translates into CSAQGQGSYNEQFF. This sequence joins TRBV20-1 and TRBJ2-1, with TRBD1 matching over 9 bases. The CDR3 runs 14 residues. CDR1 and CDR2 (germline): DFQATT, SNEGSKA (reference sequence). Trimming took 6 bases from V and 1 from J; bases not matched to a gene: 4.

The V and J genes are TRBV20-1 and TRBJ1-2, with D possibly TRBD1 on 6 matching bases. This CDR3 spans 16 amino acids. The germline CDR1 and CDR2 sequences are DFQATT and SNEGSKA (reference sequence). The V gene lost 6 bases and the J gene lost 3 bases, with 23 bases spanning the gap. Here the CDR3 reads CSARGRTGRYDYGYTF. CDR3 sequence (DNA): TGCAGTGCCCGGGGGAGAACAGGGAGGTACGACTATGGCTACACCTTC.

This clonotype was counted at least ten times. The chain is built from TRBV7-2 and TRBJ2-2; 12 nucleotides agree with TRBD2. Germline assignment: CDR1 SGHTA and CDR2 FQGNSA. The junction had 9 bases not matched to a gene; V was cut back by 0 bases and J by 7 bases. CDR3 length: 18 amino acids. As DNA, the CDR3 is TGTGCCAGCAGCTTAGCTCCCCTAGCGGGAGGGTTTGACGGGGAGCTGTTTTTT. It specifies CASSLAPLAGGFDGELFF.

This clonotype showed up many times. CDR3 amino acids: CAISESKGQGYTF. For the CDR3, the DNA is TGTGCCATCAGTGAGTCGAAGGGACAGGGCTACACCTTC. The chain has TRBV10-3 and TRBJ1-2, with 7 bases lining up with TRBD1. The germline V gene has CDR1 ENHRY and CDR2 SYGVKD. The V segment lost 0 bases and the J segment 8 bases; nucleotides outside the gene matches: 3. CDR3 length equals 13 residues.

This clonotype was seen many times. This chain uses TRBV9 with TRBJ2-3; 10 nucleotides align to TRBD1. CDR1 SGDLS and CDR2 YYNGEE come from the germline V gene. The CDR3 contains 15 residues. The V gene end was trimmed by 2 bases and the J gene end by 6 bases; junction bases not matched to a gene: 6. The CDR3 here is CASSVRDRGWDTQYF. DNA for the CDR3: TGTGCCAGCAGCGTCCGGGACAGGGGATGGGATACGCAGTATTTT.

This clonotype was seen repeatedly, ten times or more. The chain employs TRBV24-1 and TRBJ1-2; D unresolved. The V gene lost 3 bases and the J gene lost 6 bases, with 10 bases spanning the gap. The CDR3 totals 13 residues. Germline CDR1 KGHDR, CDR2 SFDVKD. The CDR3 reads CATSDGFRHGYTF. CDR3 DNA: TGTGCCACCAGTGATGGGTTTAGGCATGGCTACACCTTC.

This clonotype appeared many times. The V gene is TRBV6-2 or TRBV6-3, the J gene TRBJ1-1; possible D gene TRBD1, 6 bases. The length of the CDR3 is 15 residues. Trimming removed 5 bases from V and 0 bases from J, with 13 bases in between. Germline V gives CDR1 MNHEY, CDR2 SVGEGT. The CDR3 bases are TGTGCCAGCAGTCTCGTGGGGGGCCTGAACACTGAAGCTTTCTTT. Its protein product is CASSLVGGLNTEAFF.

The chain employs TRBV19 and TRBJ2-1; D is perhaps TRBD2 (6 bases). The germline V gene has CDR1 LNHDA and CDR2 SQIVND (reference sequence). This CDR3 region has 14 residues. With 5 bases removed from V and 7 bases from J, the gap between germline ends came to 15 bases. This CDR3 reads CASSSTNRGNEQFF. Written as DNA, the CDR3 is TGTGCCAGTAGTTCGACGAACCGGGGGAATGAGCAGTTCTTC.

This clonotype was recorded a few times. The chain is built from TRBV10-1 and TRBJ2-4; the D is unclear. Looked up from germline, CDR1 is WNHNN and CDR2 is SYGVQD (reference sequence). The CDR3 contains 14 residues. Trimming left V 3 bases short and J 3 bases short, with 9 bases between. CDR3 amino acids: CASSEQRSKNIQYF. CDR3 sequence (DNA): TGCGCCAGCAGTGAACAGAGGAGCAAAAACATTCAGTACTTC.

This clonotype was detected many times. The gene calls are TRBV11-2 and TRBJ1-3, with no clear D. Germline V gene data show CDR1 as SGHAT and CDR2 as FQNNGV. There are 15 residues in the CDR3. Trimming stripped 4 bases from V and 1 base from J, with 11 bases between. The DNA for the CDR3 is TGTGCCAGCAGCTCCTGGCTGTCTTCTGGAAACACCATATATTTT. Its translation: CASSSWLSSGNTIYF.

The chain employs TRBV4-2 and TRBJ1-3; D ambiguous. Trimming pared 4 bases from V and 4 bases from J, leaving 14 bases between. This CDR3 has 15 residues. Per germline, CDR1 LGHNA and CDR2 YNFKEQ. The CDR3 DNA sequence: TGTGCCAGCAGCCCTGCAGAGGGTGAGGGAAACACCATATATTTT. It yields the protein CASSPAEGEGNTIYF.

This clonotype was counted at least ten times. The rearrangement uses TRBV28 and TRBJ2-7; D gene ambiguous. CDR3 size: 12 residues. From germline, CDR1 is MDHEN and CDR2 SYDVKM. Trimming took off 3 bases at V and 8 bases at J, with 11 bases between the two ends. The CDR3 region is CASSFDKYKQYF. For the CDR3, the DNA is TGTGCCAGCAGTTTTGATAAGTATAAGCAGTACTTC.

This chain uses TRBV5-1 with TRBJ2-1, with a weak D call TRBD1 (6 bases). The CDR3 sequence is 15 residues long. Germline V lookup: CDR1 SGHRS, CDR2 YFSETQ. V lost 9 bases and J lost 7, with 23 bases in between. As DNA, the CDR3 is TGCGCCACCAGAGCTACAGGGACCAGTTCGAATGAGCAGTTCTTC. This encodes CATRATGTSSNEQFF.

In this sample, this clonotype turned up many times. The rearrangement links TRBV10-2 to TRBJ1-4, with D tentatively TRBD1 (6 bases). The CDR3 runs to 17 residues. V lost 2 bases, J lost 0 bases, and 13 bases lay in between. The germline V gene has CDR1 WSHSY and CDR2 SAAADI. The CDR3, as DNA: TGCGCCAGCAGTGAGCCGACAGGAGGCCCAACTAATGAAAAACTGTTTTTT. It yields the protein CASSEPTGGPTNEKLFF.

This clonotype was detected ten times or more. J is TRBJ1-5 and V is TRBV2; D unresolved. Germline loops: CDR1 SNHLY, CDR2 FYNNEI. CDR3 length equals 14 residues. Trimming shortened V by 6 bases and J by 0 bases, and 9 bases separated the two germline ends. The CDR3 region is CASRYDISNQPQHF. CDR3 DNA: TGTGCCAGCAGATATGACATTAGCAATCAGCCCCAGCATTTT.

This clonotype was detected many times. The chain has TRBV7-9 and TRBJ1-4; unclear D gene. V was clipped by 5 bases and J by 0 bases, with 16 bases between them. CDR3 length equals 17 residues. Germline V gene lookup returns CDR1 SEHNR and CDR2 FQNEAQ (reference sequence). CDR3: CASSIGEGFATNEKLFF. Here the CDR3 DNA reads TGTGCCAGCAGCATCGGGGAGGGTTTTGCAACTAATGAAAAACTGTTTTTT.

The V gene is TRBV20-1, the J gene TRBJ2-5, with D unclear. Trimming took off 3 bases at V and 5 bases at J, with 10 bases between the two ends. The V gene's germline CDR1 is DFQATT and CDR2 SNEGSKA (reference sequence). The CDR3 loop spans 12 amino acids. CDR3 sequence reads: CSARVVRETQYF. Written as DNA, the CDR3 is TGCAGTGCTAGGGTCGTGCGGGAGACCCAGTACTTC.

The rearrangement links TRBV20-1 to TRBJ2-3; 10 nucleotides agree with TRBD2. The CDR3 length is 14 residues. Germline values: CDR1 DFQATT, CDR2 SNEGSKA (reference sequence). CDR3 nucleotides: TGCAGGGGCCAGGCTCCTAGCGGGAGCGATACGCAGTATTTT. Translating gives CRGQAPSGSDTQYF.

This clonotype was counted ten times or more. The CDR3 loop is CASSSGTSGRQYF. CDR3 coding DNA: TGTGCCAGCAGTTCCGGGACTAGCGGGAGGCAGTACTTC. The chain joins TRBV6-2 or TRBV6-3 to TRBJ2-7; 14 positions agree with TRBD2. V gave up 4 bases and J gave up 9 bases; unmatched junction bases: 2. Germline V gene sequence: CDR1 MNHEY, CDR2 SVGEGT. The CDR3 runs to 13 residues.